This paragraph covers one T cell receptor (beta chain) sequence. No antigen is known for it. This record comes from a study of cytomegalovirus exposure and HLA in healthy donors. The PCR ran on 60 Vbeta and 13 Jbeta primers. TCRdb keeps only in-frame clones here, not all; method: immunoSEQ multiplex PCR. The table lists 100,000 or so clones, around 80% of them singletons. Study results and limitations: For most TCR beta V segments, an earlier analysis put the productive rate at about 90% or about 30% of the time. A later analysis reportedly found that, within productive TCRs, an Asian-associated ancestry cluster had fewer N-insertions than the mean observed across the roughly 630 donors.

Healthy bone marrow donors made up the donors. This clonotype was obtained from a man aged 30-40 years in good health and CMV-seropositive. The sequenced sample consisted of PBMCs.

As DNA, the CDR3 is TGTGCCAGCAGCAAAGGGGGGCAGGGAGGGCTGGCTTTCTTT. Its translation is CASSKGGQGGLAFF. This chain connects TRBV21-1 to TRBJ1-1. TRBV21-1 is a documented pseudogene. The CDR3 extends over 14 amino acids.